The clone carrying this T cell receptor beta chain was counted a few times. The antigen remains unidentified. The data derive from a study of T-cell reconstitution after alpha-beta-depleted transplantation in children. It was with unique molecular identifiers that the TCRbeta library was prepared. TCRdb itself ran the PCR reads through MiXCR, one entry per CDR3 protein. The sample lists around 700,000 distinct CDR3 sequences, around 13% occurring once. CDR1 and CDR2 from the germline V gene are DFQATT and SNEGSKA (reference sequence). V lost 5 bases and J lost 4, with 14 bases in between. This CDR3 is 14 amino acids long. Study observations and caveats: Hyperexpanded clones declined; after one year, newly produced T cells mostly supplied diversity.

The input for sequencing was PBMCs, taken before TCRalphabeta/CD19-depleted stem cell transplant. The receptor's source is a girl aged 2-9 years with congenital amegakaryocytic thrombocytopenia, due to receive a stem cell transplant. This rearrangement joins TRBV20-1 to TRBJ2-2; D possibly corresponds to TRBD2 (6 bases). The CDR3 reads CSAPLPGGTGELFF. CDR3 nucleotides: TGCAGTGCTCCCCTTCCCGGGGGCACCGGGGAGCTGTTTTTT.